This TCR beta chain derives from a study of shared clonotypes between healthy human individuals. On the study more broadly: Each donor's CD4 naive and CD4 memory cells filled three plates apiece, CD8 naive two, and CD8 memory one. Broader study findings: Represented genetic and exposure-history diversity was restricted by having few donors. Relative to memory subsets, naive subsets generally showed larger estimated richness.

Profiling relied on immunoSEQ multiplex PCR, and the TCRdb table lists in-frame clones only, not all of them. In the table there are approximately 2.5 million clones, over 85% of which are singletons. V dropped 4 bases and J dropped 6; count of bases not matched to a gene: 7. The CDR3 loop spans 16 amino acids. The germline gives CDR1 SGHDT, CDR2 YYEEEE. This clone was seen once. Its specificity is not known. The sequence was obtained from a man younger than 35 in good health. The specimen was naive CD4+ T cells sorted from blood. As to subset: CD45RA+ positively selected. V is TRBV5-6 and J is TRBJ2-2, with TRBD2 identical over 12 bases. CDR3 nucleotide sequence: TGTGCCAGCAGCATCCTAGCGGGAGGGCCCGCCGGGGAGCTGTTTTTT. This gives the protein CASSILAGGPAGELFF.